Listed below are T cell receptor beta chains from one sample, sequenced in a study of CD8+CD57+ T cells in acquired aplastic anemia. Each CDR3 protein gets one entry after TCRdb re-called the reads with MiXCR. The data contain under 250,000 distinct CDR3 sequences, about a third of them singletons. Input material: sorted CD4+, CD8+, or CD8+CD57+ T cells (not recorded which) from PBMCs. The receptors come from a human donor in good health, serving as a control. CDR3s include the opening cysteine and the closing phenylalanine or tryptophan. D genes are given only for firm matches. The size entry is marked missing in some rows and otherwise reads once, few, many or a size class.

clone size	CDR3 length	V gene	J gene	D gene	CDR3 DNA	CDR3 protein
many	15	TRBV7-9	TRBJ2-7	TRBD2	TGTGCCAGCAGCTTGTGGACTAGCGGGTTCTACGAGCAGTACTTC	CASSLWTSGFYEQYF
many	13	TRBV7-9	TRBJ1-4	.	TGTGCCAGCAGCTTAGGGAGAACGGGAAAACTGTTTTTT	CASSLGRTGKLFF
.	15	TRBV19	TRBJ1-5	TRBD1	TGTGCCAGTATGGAGGACAGGGGGATCAATCAGCCCCAGCATTTT	CASMEDRGINQPQHF
many	14	TRBV6-5	TRBJ2-6	.	TGTGCCAGCAGTTACTCGCCTGGGGCCAACGTCCTGACTTTC	CASSYSPGANVLTF
few	14	TRBV2	TRBJ1-2	TRBD1	TGTGCCAGCTCATTATCGGGACAGGGAGTCGGCTACACCTTC	CASSLSGQGVGYTF
many	14	TRBV5-1	TRBJ1-5	.	TGCGCCAGCAGCTTGGACTCAGGAGGGCAGCCCCAGCATTTT	CASSLDSGGQPQHF
many	15	TRBV25-1	TRBJ2-1	.	TGTGCCAGCAGTGACCCGAGTACCGCCTCGGATGAGCAGTTCTTC	CASSDPSTASDEQFF
.	17	TRBV4-3	TRBJ2-7	.	TGCGCCAGCAGCCGACAATATGGGGGACGAAGGTCCTACGAGCAGTACTTC	CASSRQYGGRRSYEQYF
.	16	TRBV4-1	TRBJ1-5	.	TGCGCCAGCAGCCAAGTAGGGGGGGGAACCAATCAGCCCCAGCATTTT	CASSQVGGGTNQPQHF
.	13	TRBV5-5	TRBJ2-7	.	TGTGCCCGCAGCCTGGACAGTTACTACGAGCAGTACTTC	CARSLDSYYEQYF
.	14	TRBV20-1	TRBJ2-2	TRBD1	TGCAGTGCCCCACAGGGGGCGAACACCGGGGAGCTGTTTTTT	CSAPQGANTGELFF
many	13	TRBV12-3/TRBV12-4	TRBJ2-7	.	TGTGCCAGCAGTTTAAACAGGGCCAGGGAGCAGTACTTC	CASSLNRAREQYF
few	13	TRBV2	TRBJ2-6	.	TGTGCCAGCAGTCGCGACAGGGACTACGTCCTGACTTTC	CASSRDRDYVLTF
once	17	TRBV15	TRBJ1-5	.	TGTGCCACCAGCTCACGAGACGGCGGACTGCATTATCAGCCCCAGCATTTT	CATSSRDGGLHYQPQHF
.	15	TRBV5-1	TRBJ2-7	.	TGCGCCAGCAGCTTGGGGGCAGGGGCCGCCTACGAGCAGTACTTC	CASSLGAGAAYEQYF
.	15	TRBV2	TRBJ1-1	.	TGTGCCAGCAGCGGCGCGGGTGTGGGTACTAGGAGAGCTTTCTTT	CASSGAGVGTRRAFF
many	14	TRBV4-1	TRBJ1-2	.	TGCGCCAGCAGCCAAGATCTTAAGGGCTATGGCTACACCTTC	CASSQDLKGYGYTF
many	16	TRBV19	TRBJ2-5	TRBD1	TGTGCCTCCCCTCGGGGGGACAGGGGAAGGCAAGAGACCCAGTACTTC	CASPRGDRGRQETQYF
many	11	TRBV2	TRBJ1-1	.	TGTGCCAGCAAAATGAGCACTGAAGCTTTCTTT	CASKMSTEAFF
many	13	TRBV6-1	TRBJ2-7	.	TGTGCCAGCAGTGACCCCGACACCTACGAGCAGTACTTC	CASSDPDTYEQYF
.	15	TRBV6-1	TRBJ1-2	TRBD1	TGTGCCAGCAATGACCGGACAGAGGGGGCATATGGCTGCACCTTC	CASNDRTEGAYGCTF
many	20	TRBV25-1	TRBJ2-6	.	TGTGCCAGCACCGCCAACGAATCCCCAGGCACTTTGGGTGGGGCCAACGTCCTGACTTTC	CASTANESPGTLGGANVLTF
many	14	TRBV11-1	TRBJ2-7	.	TGTGCCAGCAGCTTAGCACCTAGCCTCTACGAGCAGTACTTC	CASSLAPSLYEQYF
many	15	TRBV5-1	TRBJ1-6	TRBD1	TGCGCCAGCAGCTCCGGACAGGGGGCGGGATCACCCCTCCACTTT	CASSSGQGAGSPLHF
.	17	TRBV6-1	TRBJ1-2	.	TGTGCCAGCAGTGAAGCGTATAGGGGGACACATTCGAGAGGCTACACCTTC	CASSEAYRGTHSRGYTF
few	14	TRBV6-6	TRBJ1-1	.	TGTGCCAGCAGTTCCCCAGACTGGAACACTGAAGCTTTCTTT	CASSSPDWNTEAFF
.	14	TRBV19	TRBJ2-7	TRBD1	TGTGCCAGTAGTATAGGGACAGGGACCTACGAGCAGTACTTC	CASSIGTGTYEQYF
many	17	TRBV6-5	TRBJ2-7	.	TGTGCCAGCAGTTACTCGAGGGGACTTAGGGGGGCAGGCGAGCAGTACTTC	CASSYSRGLRGAGEQYF